What follows are 30 T cell receptor beta chains derived from one specimen sequenced in a study of OX40 agonist ivuxolimab in advanced cancers. The data were produced by immunoSEQ multiplex PCR, yet TCRdb's version contains in-frame clones alone and is incomplete. The table shows about 82,000 clones, with around 78% occurring only once. The starting material was CD4+ or CD8+ T cells sorted from blood, obtained in a trial of the OX40 agonist ivuxolimab. These receptors were collected from an adult with an advanced solid tumor such as melanoma, head and neck, liver or kidney cancer.

This clone was seen a few times. This sequence joins TRBV10-1 and TRBJ2-5, with D hard to call. Trimming removed 0 bases at V and 4 bases at J, with 18 bases between. The CDR3 contains 17 residues. Germline V CDR1 and CDR2: WNHNN, SYGVQD (reference sequence). CDR3 nucleotides: TGCGCCAGCAGTGAGTCGTTAGGCCTAACCTCTCCAGAGACCCAGTACTTC. Translation: CASSESLGLTSPETQYF.

The chain couples TRBV6-1 to TRBJ1-4; 9 bases are a match to TRBD1. This CDR3 spans 13 amino acids. Germline CDR1 is MNHNS and CDR2 is SASEGT. The V gene end was trimmed by 4 bases and the J gene end by 14 bases; junction bases not matched to a gene: 8. CDR3 region: CASSAGQGRFLFF. CDR3 nucleotides: TGTGCCAGCAGTGCGGGACAGGGTCGGTTTCTGTTTTTT.

V and J are TRBV19 and TRBJ2-4; 7 nucleotides match TRBD1. The CDR3 is 15 residues long. After removal of 5 bases from V and 4 bases from J, the junction contained 8 bases not matched to a gene. The germline V gene encodes CDR1 LNHDA and CDR2 SQIVND (reference sequence). The CDR3 DNA follows: TGTGCCAGTAGTCTCCGGCCGGGACAGAAAAACATTCAGTACTTC. Residues: CASSLRPGQKNIQYF.

In its sample, this clone was seen a few times. A read error may produce the germline difference seen at one junction end. The V and J genes are TRBV11-2 and TRBJ2-7, with D possibly matching TRBD1 (6 bases). CDR3 length: 14 residues. Germline V gene lookup returns CDR1 SGHAT and CDR2 FQNNGV. In DNA form, the CDR3 reads TGTGCCAGCAGCCTAGATACCGGGACATCTGGGCAGTACTTC. It encodes CASSLDTGTSGQYF.

DNA of the CDR3: TGTGCCAGTAGTGAGCAGGGACTGAGATACAATGAGCAGTTCTTC. Translation gives CASSEQGLRYNEQFF. The rearrangement links TRBV19 to TRBJ2-1; D is perhaps TRBD2 (6 bases). This CDR3 spans 15 amino acids. V gave up 5 bases and J gave up 4 bases, with 15 bases separating them. The V gene's germline CDR1 is LNHDA and CDR2 SQIVND (reference sequence).

The chain carries TRBV11-2 and TRBJ1-1; 9 bases agree with TRBD1. This CDR3 has 16 amino acids. With V trimmed by 1 base and J by 3 bases, 6 bases remained unmatched. Germline V gene lookup returns CDR1 SGHAT and CDR2 FQNNGV. CDR3 in amino acids: CASSLVGQGSYTEAFF. The DNA for the CDR3 is TGTGCCAGCAGCTTAGTGGGACAGGGAAGCTACACTGAAGCTTTCTTT. Using reference TRBV11-2 and TRBJ1-1 for the parts outside the CDR3, the full variable domain is EAGVAQSPRYKIIEKRQSVAFWCNPISGHATLYWYQQILGQGPKLLIQFQNNGVVDDSQLPKDRFSAERLKGVDSTLKIQPAKLEDSAVYLCASSLVGQGSYTEAFFGQGTRLTVV.

The rearrangement joins TRBV5-8 to TRBJ2-5, with 12 bases matching TRBD2. The J segment lost 1 base and the V segment lost 4 bases, leaving 5 bases of the junction unmatched. This CDR3 comprises 16 residues. Germline CDR1 SGHTS, CDR2 YDEGEE. This CDR3 is CASSQGLAGLQETQYF. The CDR3 nucleotides are TGTGCCAGCAGCCAAGGACTAGCGGGGCTCCAAGAGACCCAGTACTTC.

The chain uses TRBV9 and TRBJ1-1, with TRBD1 matching over 7 bases. V lost 3 bases, J lost 1 base, and 3 bases stayed unmatched. The germline V gene has CDR1 SGDLS and CDR2 YYNGEE. The CDR3 spans 14 residues. DNA of the CDR3: TGTGCCAGCAGCGCCCAGGGGGGGAACACTGAAGCTTTCTTT. This gives the protein CASSAQGGNTEAFF.

The chain employs TRBV10-1 and TRBJ2-7; D might be TRBD1 (5 bases). Germline CDR1 is WNHNN and CDR2 is SYGVQD (reference sequence). The CDR3 is 19 residues long. Trimming removed 5 bases at V and 2 bases at J, with 28 bases between. The CDR3 reads CASSPMVRTSQYRAYEQYF. The CDR3 nucleotides are TGCGCCAGCAGTCCCATGGTCCGGACATCTCAGTACCGGGCCTACGAGCAGTACTTC.

The gene calls are TRBV5-5 and TRBJ1-1; 8 bases are shared with TRBD1. This CDR3 comprises 14 residues. From germline, CDR1 is SGHKS and CDR2 YYEKEE (reference sequence). With V trimmed by 0 bases and J by 5 bases, 3 bases remained unmatched. CDR3 in DNA: TGTGCCAGCAGCTTGGGTGACAGGGGTACTGAAGCTTTCTTT. Amino acid sequence: CASSLGDRGTEAFF. Full variable domain (missing parts from reference TRBV5-5 and TRBJ1-1): DAGVTQSPTHLIKTRGQQVTLRCSPISGHKSVSWYQQVLGQGPQFIFQYYEKEERGRGNFPDRFSARQFPNYSSELNVNALLLGDSALYLCASSLGDRGTEAFFGQGTRLTVV.

The rearrangement links TRBV7-7 to TRBJ2-2, with a weak D call TRBD1 (6 bases). The length of the CDR3 is 13 residues. Germline V lookup: CDR1 SSHAT, CDR2 FNYEAQ (reference sequence). CDR3 amino acids: CAIRTEGTGELFF. Written as DNA, the CDR3 is TGTGCTATCAGGACAGAGGGCACCGGGGAGCTGTTTTTT. Supplemented by reference TRBV7-7 and TRBJ2-2, the full variable domain reads GAGVSQSPRYKVTKRGQDVTLRCDPISSHATLYWYQQALGQGPEFLTYFNYEAQPDKSGLPSDRFSAERPEGSISTLTIQRTEQRDSAMYRCAIRTEGTGELFFGEGSRLTVL.

The chain employs TRBV11-2 and TRBJ1-1; D unresolved. CDR1 is SGHAT, CDR2 FQNNGV, per germline. The V and J ends lost 6 bases and 4 bases respectively, with 15 bases between them. The CDR3 is 14 residues long. The CDR3 DNA reads as TGTGCCAGCAGTACCGGGCCCTTGGGCACTGAAGCTTTCTTT. Translated: CASSTGPLGTEAFF.

CDR3 sequence reads: CASSIGGRQETQYF. As DNA, the CDR3 is TGTGCCAGTAGTATAGGTGGCAGACAAGAGACCCAGTACTTC. This chain uses TRBV19 with TRBJ2-5; no clear D gene. V shed 1 base and J shed 2 bases, with 8 bases lying between them. In germline, CDR1 is LNHDA, CDR2 SQIVND (reference sequence). The length of the CDR3 is 14 residues.

This chain joins TRBV30 and TRBJ1-1; D is ambiguous. The CDR3 has 19 residues. The germline gives CDR1 GTSNPN, CDR2 SVGIG (reference sequence). Trimming removed 0 bases at V and 5 bases at J, with 28 bases between. CDR3 in DNA: TGTGCCTGGAGTGTACGGATGAAGCCGGGAAAAGGTGTAAAGACTGAAGCTTTCTTT. It translates to CAWSVRMKPGKGVKTEAFF.

The chain employs TRBV7-2 and TRBJ1-5, with 7 positions matching TRBD1. Germline V CDR1 and CDR2: SGHTA, FQGNSA. The CDR3 covers 17 residues. V shed 1 base and J 5 bases; nucleotides not matched to a gene: 11. The CDR3 loop reads CASSLGDGRGQHQPQHF. For the CDR3, the DNA is TGTGCCAGCAGCTTAGGGGACGGGAGGGGGCAACATCAGCCCCAGCATTTT.

The chain carries TRBV30 and TRBJ2-7; D might be TRBD1 (5 bases). V lost 4 bases, J lost 6 bases, and 19 bases lay in between. The CDR3 runs 14 residues. CDR1 GTSNPN and CDR2 SVGIG come from the germline V gene (reference sequence). The CDR3 sequence is CAWTPGSQVGEQYF. For the CDR3, the DNA is TGTGCCTGGACTCCCGGGTCACAGGTCGGCGAGCAGTACTTC.

V and J are TRBV5-1 and TRBJ2-4; D perhaps matches TRBD2 (7 bases). The V gene's germline CDR1 is SGHRS and CDR2 YFSETQ. This CDR3 region has 15 residues. The ends were cut back, 4 bases at V and 4 bases at J, with 15 bases in the middle. CDR3 loop: CASSPRGGSKNIQYF. For the CDR3, the DNA is TGCGCCAGCAGCCCGAGGGGGGGTTCAAAAAACATTCAGTACTTC.

This rearrangement joins TRBV27 to TRBJ2-1; D is perhaps TRBD1 (6 bases). This CDR3 is built from 14 residues. Germline lookup yields CDR1 MNHEY and CDR2 SMNVEV (reference sequence). Between the trimmed V and J ends, which lost 3 bases and 6 bases, there was a span of 12 bases. The CDR3 sequence is CASSFSAQGNEQFF. The DNA for the CDR3 is TGTGCCAGCAGTTTTTCCGCACAGGGCAATGAGCAGTTCTTC.

The J gene is TRBJ1-1, the V gene TRBV5-4; D may be TRBD1 (5 bases). V was clipped by 4 bases and J by 3 bases, with 13 bases between them. The CDR3 loop spans 14 amino acids. CDR1 and CDR2 (germline): SGHNT, YYREEE (reference sequence). Written as DNA, the CDR3 is TGTGCCAGCAGCCGAAACACAGGTTACACTGAAGCTTTCTTT. Translation: CASSRNTGYTEAFF.

The chain carries TRBV7-9 and TRBJ1-5; perhaps TRBD1 as D (5 bases). The CDR3 is made up of 13 amino acids. Germline loops: CDR1 SEHNR, CDR2 FQNEAQ (reference sequence). V dropped 1 base and J dropped 6 bases, with 7 bases sitting between them. CDR3 in amino acids: CASSLDGGQPQHF. For the CDR3, the DNA is TGTGCCAGCAGCTTAGATGGGGGTCAGCCCCAGCATTTT.

The V gene is TRBV6-1, the J gene TRBJ2-3; 7 positions agree with TRBD2. The trim removed 5 bases at V and 3 bases at J, leaving 8 bases unmatched. This CDR3 region has 15 residues. Germline-derived CDR1 and CDR2 are MNHNS and SASEGT. The CDR3: CASSLLGEGTDTQYF. The DNA of the CDR3 is TGTGCCAGCAGTCTCCTCGGGGAGGGAACAGATACGCAGTATTTT.

CDR3 DNA: TGTGCCAGCAGAGCCGGGACGGACTATGGCTACACCTTC. The encoded protein is CASRAGTDYGYTF. The chain carries TRBV6-1 and TRBJ1-2; the D gene is possibly TRBD1 (5 bases). The germline V and J ends were trimmed by 6 bases and 3 bases, with 11 bases remaining between them. Germline values: CDR1 MNHNS, CDR2 SASEGT. The CDR3 covers 13 residues.

V and J are TRBV18 and TRBJ1-6, with D perhaps TRBD1 (5 bases). Germline loops: CDR1 KGHSH, CDR2 LQKENI. CDR3 length equals 16 residues. V lost 5 bases, J lost 3 bases, and 14 bases lay in between. CDR3 loop: CASSAEGRVYNSPLHF. CDR3 nucleotides: TGTGCCAGCTCAGCGGAGGGCAGGGTCTATAATTCACCCCTCCACTTT.

The rearrangement links TRBV5-5 to TRBJ2-7; D possibly matches TRBD1 or TRBD2 (5 bases each). The CDR3 totals 15 residues. Per germline, CDR1 SGHKS and CDR2 YYEKEE (reference sequence). Trimming shortened V by 4 bases and J by 4 bases, and 18 bases separated the two germline ends. The CDR3 sequence is CASSPPRTGAYEQYF. The CDR3, as DNA: TGTGCCAGCAGCCCACCAAGGACTGGGGCGTACGAGCAGTACTTC.

CDR3 in DNA: TGTGCCAGTAGTATGGAACTCAATTCTTGGTCCTATGGCTACACCTTC. Residues: CASSMELNSWSYGYTF. The chain employs TRBV19 and TRBJ1-2; D is uncertain. The CDR3 totals 16 residues. Germline V lookup: CDR1 LNHDA, CDR2 SQIVND (reference sequence). Trimming removed 3 bases at V and 4 bases at J, with 18 bases between.

This clone was recorded only once. The rearrangement uses TRBV7-2 and TRBJ2-3; 7 bases agree with TRBD1. Losses at the gene ends were 5 bases for V and 4 bases for J; bases not matched to a gene: 12. The CDR3 is 16 amino acids. Per germline, CDR1 SGHTA and CDR2 FQGNSA. Here the CDR3 reads CASSPDPTGPSDTQYF. In DNA form, the CDR3 reads TGTGCCAGCAGCCCCGATCCGACAGGGCCGTCAGATACGCAGTATTTT.

The chain joins TRBV7-6 to TRBJ2-3; no clear D gene. This CDR3 contains 12 residues. In germline, CDR1 is SGHVS, CDR2 FNYEAQ. The germline V and J ends were trimmed by 5 bases and 6 bases, with 9 bases remaining between them. CDR3 nucleotide sequence: TGTGCCAGCAGCAAATCCCCTGATACGCAGTATTTT. Protein: CASSKSPDTQYF.

J is TRBJ1-6 and V is TRBV4-1; D is undetermined. CDR1 and CDR2 (germline): MGHRA, YSYEKL. The germline V and J ends were trimmed by 0 bases and 6 bases, with 15 bases remaining between them. The CDR3 sequence is 17 residues long. As DNA, the CDR3 is TGCGCCAGCAGCCAAGAGGTGCCAGTTCTTCTTAATTCACCCCTCCACTTT. Encoded protein: CASSQEVPVLLNSPLHF.

This chain links TRBV2 with TRBJ2-7, with 10 bases aligning to TRBD2. The V and J ends lost 3 bases and 2 bases, in that order; junction bases with no gene match: 4. Germline CDR1 and CDR2: SNHLY and FYNNEI. The CDR3 has 15 residues. CDR3 sequence (DNA): TGTGCCAGCAGTGACCCGAGCGGGGGGGCCTACGAGCAGTACTTC. It translates to CASSDPSGGAYEQYF.

The rearrangement joins TRBV7-9 to TRBJ1-2, with D unresolved. CDR3 size: 12 residues. The germline CDR1 and CDR2 sequences are SEHNR and FQNEAQ (reference sequence). V was shortened by 5 bases and J by 4 bases, with 8 bases between the two germline ends. The CDR3 reads CASSTEGYGYTF. The DNA for the CDR3 is TGTGCCAGCAGCACAGAGGGCTATGGCTACACCTTC. The variable domain in full, with the rest retrieved from reference TRBV7-9 and TRBJ1-2, is DTGVSQNPRHKITKRGQNVTFRCDPISEHNRLYWYRQTLGQGPEFLTYFQNEAQLEKSRLLSDRFSAERPKGSFSTLEIQRTEQGDSAMYLCASSTEGYGYTFGSGTRLTVV.